A selection of T cell receptor beta chains follows, all from one sample in a study of quantifying T cell responses using KT2 cells. From the UMI-ligation and nested PCR reads, TCRdb called clonotypes with MiXCR, one entry per CDR3 protein. The repertoire holds some 48,000 distinct CDR3 sequences, with 11% as singletons. Input material: PBMCs spiked with cells of the T cell clone KT2. These receptors all come from a human donor. Both conserved end residues are part of each CDR3. D genes are given only for firm matches. Some rows mark clone size as missing; the rest say once, few, many or name a class of expanded clone.

CDR3nt: TGTGCCAGTACCACCTACGGGGAGCTGTTTTTT
CDR3aa: CASTTYGELFF
d_gene: .
v_gene: TRBV19
abundance: many
j_gene: TRBJ2-2

CDR3nt: TGCAGTGCCAAAGGACTAGCGGGCGGCACAGATACGCAGTATTTT
CDR3aa: CSAKGLAGGTDTQYF
d_gene: TRBD2
v_gene: TRBV20-1
abundance: .
j_gene: TRBJ2-3

CDR3nt: TGCGCCAGCAGCTTGGGGACAGGGGGCTCCTACAATGAGCAGTTCTTC
CDR3aa: CASSLGTGGSYNEQFF
d_gene: TRBD1
v_gene: TRBV5-1
abundance: .
j_gene: TRBJ2-1

CDR3nt: TGTGCCAGTACTGGACAGACCACCTCTGGGGCCAACGTCCTGACTTTC
CDR3aa: CASTGQTTSGANVLTF
d_gene: .
v_gene: TRBV19
abundance: few
j_gene: TRBJ2-6

CDR3nt: TGTGCCAGCAGCCCTACTAGGAATGAGCAGTTCTTC
CDR3aa: CASSPTRNEQFF
d_gene: .
v_gene: TRBV11-3
abundance: many
j_gene: TRBJ2-1

CDR3nt: TGCAGTGCTAGAGATCCTGAACAGGTCTACAATGAGCAGTTCTTC
CDR3aa: CSARDPEQVYNEQFF
d_gene: .
v_gene: TRBV20-1
abundance: few
j_gene: TRBJ2-1

CDR3nt: TGTGCCAGCTCACCCTCAGCGGGGGGATCGTCTGAGCAGTACTTC
CDR3aa: CASSPSAGGSSEQYF
d_gene: TRBD2
v_gene: TRBV18
abundance: few
j_gene: TRBJ2-7

CDR3nt: TGTGCCAGCAGCTCGATGGGACAGGGTTCGACAGATACGCAGTATTTT
CDR3aa: CASSSMGQGSTDTQYF
d_gene: TRBD1
v_gene: TRBV7-9
abundance: .
j_gene: TRBJ2-3

CDR3nt: TGTGCCAGCAGTGCCGACGGGGGGCCTACAGATACGCAGTATTTT
CDR3aa: CASSADGGPTDTQYF
d_gene: .
v_gene: TRBV27
abundance: few
j_gene: TRBJ2-3

CDR3nt: TGTGCCAGCAGTATTGGCGGGAAGTACGAGCAGTACTTC
CDR3aa: CASSIGGKYEQYF
d_gene: .
v_gene: TRBV25-1
abundance: .
j_gene: TRBJ2-7

CDR3nt: TGTGCCAGCAGTCGTGGACTAGCGGGCTTTCAAAAGAGCACAGATACGCAGTATTTT
CDR3aa: CASSRGLAGFQKSTDTQYF
d_gene: TRBD2
v_gene: TRBV5-4
abundance: .
j_gene: TRBJ2-3

CDR3nt: TGTGCCAGCAGCTATCCAATAGCGGGAGGGAGGGAGCAGTTCTTC
CDR3aa: CASSYPIAGGREQFF
d_gene: TRBD2
v_gene: TRBV4-2
abundance: few
j_gene: TRBJ2-1

CDR3nt: TGTGCCAGCAGTCCGACAGGCCCCCCTAACTATGGCTACACCTTC
CDR3aa: CASSPTGPPNYGYTF
d_gene: .
v_gene: TRBV6-5
abundance: .
j_gene: TRBJ1-2

CDR3nt: TGCGCCTGCAGTCTCGTGGGAGAAGCCTACAATGAGCAGTTCTTC
CDR3aa: CACSLVGEAYNEQFF
d_gene: .
v_gene: TRBV5-1
abundance: .
j_gene: TRBJ2-1

CDR3nt: TGCAGTGCTAGAGGGGAGGCCATACAGATCACAGATACGCAGTATTTT
CDR3aa: CSARGEAIQITDTQYF
d_gene: .
v_gene: TRBV20-1
abundance: .
j_gene: TRBJ2-3

CDR3nt: TGTGCCATCAGTCTATCAATGAACACTGAAGCTTTCTTT
CDR3aa: CAISLSMNTEAFF
d_gene: .
v_gene: TRBV10-3
abundance: few
j_gene: TRBJ1-1

CDR3nt: TGTGCCAGCAGCATGACAGGGTTGGCGACAGCTTTCTTT
CDR3aa: CASSMTGLATAFF
d_gene: TRBD1
v_gene: TRBV2
abundance: .
j_gene: TRBJ1-1

CDR3nt: TGTGCCAGCAGTTACGGTCGCAGATTGAACACTGAAGCTTTCTTT
CDR3aa: CASSYGRRLNTEAFF
d_gene: .
v_gene: TRBV6-5
abundance: few
j_gene: TRBJ1-1

CDR3nt: TGTGCCTGGGGCGGCGGGGGAGCTTTCTTT
CDR3aa: CAWGGGGAFF
d_gene: .
v_gene: TRBV30
abundance: .
j_gene: TRBJ1-1

CDR3nt: TGCGCCAGCAGCCACCTTTTGGGACAGGTTATTTCCTACGAGCAGTACTTC
CDR3aa: CASSHLLGQVISYEQYF
d_gene: TRBD1
v_gene: TRBV23-1
abundance: few
j_gene: TRBJ2-7

CDR3nt: TGCAGCGTTGTATCAGGGACTAACTATGGCTACACCTTC
CDR3aa: CSVVSGTNYGYTF
d_gene: .
v_gene: TRBV29-1
abundance: few
j_gene: TRBJ1-2

CDR3nt: TGCGCCAGCAGCCAAAGGCCAGGGACAGGGCAAAATTCACCCCTCCACTTT
CDR3aa: CASSQRPGTGQNSPLHF
d_gene: TRBD1
v_gene: TRBV4-1
abundance: few
j_gene: TRBJ1-6

CDR3nt: TGCGCCAGCAGCTTGGACGGGAACACCGGGGAGCTGTTTTTT
CDR3aa: CASSLDGNTGELFF
d_gene: .
v_gene: TRBV5-1
abundance: many
j_gene: TRBJ2-2

CDR3nt: TGTGCCATCAGTGAGAACGACAGGGGGTCGAGCTCACCCCTCCACTTT
CDR3aa: CAISENDRGSSSPLHF
d_gene: TRBD1
v_gene: TRBV10-3
abundance: few
j_gene: TRBJ1-6

CDR3nt: TGTGCCAGCAGCTTGGGAGGGAGTCTAATAACCTACGAGCAGTACTTC
CDR3aa: CASSLGGSLITYEQYF
d_gene: TRBD2
v_gene: TRBV7-2
abundance: few
j_gene: TRBJ2-7

CDR3nt: TGCGCCAGCAGCTTGGGGTTGGGGGCGAACACTGAAGCTTTCTTT
CDR3aa: CASSLGLGANTEAFF
d_gene: .
v_gene: TRBV5-1
abundance: few
j_gene: TRBJ1-1

CDR3nt: TGTGCCAGCAGCGAATGGGCCGAAGTAACAGATACGCAGTATTTT
CDR3aa: CASSEWAEVTDTQYF
d_gene: .
v_gene: TRBV13
abundance: few
j_gene: TRBJ2-3

CDR3nt: TGTGCCAGCAGTTTTCAGGGGGCGTCCCACGAGCAGTACTTC
CDR3aa: CASSFQGASHEQYF
d_gene: TRBD1
v_gene: TRBV12-3/TRBV12-4
abundance: few
j_gene: TRBJ2-7

CDR3nt: TGTGCCATCAGTGATGGACAGGGAAATGGCTACACCTTC
CDR3aa: CAISDGQGNGYTF
d_gene: TRBD1
v_gene: TRBV10-3
abundance: many
j_gene: TRBJ1-2

CDR3nt: TGTGCCACCAGCAGAGACGCCGGACATACCTACGAGCAGTACTTC
CDR3aa: CATSRDAGHTYEQYF
d_gene: .
v_gene: TRBV15
abundance: many
j_gene: TRBJ2-7

CDR3nt: TGTGCCAGCACTTCCCGGACTAGCGGTACCTACTCCTACAATGAGCAGTTCTTC
CDR3aa: CASTSRTSGTYSYNEQFF
d_gene: TRBD2
v_gene: TRBV6-2/TRBV6-3
abundance: few
j_gene: TRBJ2-1

CDR3nt: TGTGCCAGCCGTTCGCGGGACAGGGGGTACAGGACTGAAGCTTTCTTT
CDR3aa: CASRSRDRGYRTEAFF
d_gene: TRBD1
v_gene: TRBV12-3/TRBV12-4
abundance: few
j_gene: TRBJ1-1

CDR3nt: TGCAGCGTCGATCCTGGCGGATACAATGAGCAGTTCTTC
CDR3aa: CSVDPGGYNEQFF
d_gene: .
v_gene: TRBV29-1
abundance: few
j_gene: TRBJ2-1

CDR3nt: TGCAGTGCTTACGACAGGTCTTTAAAAGCTTTCTTT
CDR3aa: CSAYDRSLKAFF
d_gene: .
v_gene: TRBV20-1
abundance: .
j_gene: TRBJ1-1

CDR3nt: TGTGCCAGCAGCCAGGACAGTCAACCAATCTTGGCCTCTGAAGCTTTCTTT
CDR3aa: CASSQDSQPILASEAFF
d_gene: .
v_gene: TRBV11-2
abundance: many
j_gene: TRBJ1-1

CDR3nt: TGTGCCATCAGTGGGGACGGGTCCAAAAACATTCAGTACTTC
CDR3aa: CAISGDGSKNIQYF
d_gene: .
v_gene: TRBV10-3
abundance: many
j_gene: TRBJ2-4

CDR3nt: TGCGCCAGCAAGGTAGAGGGGAATTCACCCCTCCACTTT
CDR3aa: CASKVEGNSPLHF
d_gene: .
v_gene: TRBV5-1
abundance: few
j_gene: TRBJ1-6

CDR3nt: TGCGCCAGCAGCCAAGATTGGGGCGGCAATGAGCAGTTCTTC
CDR3aa: CASSQDWGGNEQFF
d_gene: .
v_gene: TRBV4-3
abundance: many
j_gene: TRBJ2-1

CDR3nt: TGTGCCAGCAGCTCGGGACCGAGCTCCTACAATGAGCAGTTCTTC
CDR3aa: CASSSGPSSYNEQFF
d_gene: .
v_gene: TRBV3-1
abundance: .
j_gene: TRBJ2-1

CDR3nt: TGTGCCAGCAGCCTTACAGGAGGACTAGCGGACAATGAGCAGTTCTTC
CDR3aa: CASSLTGGLADNEQFF
d_gene: TRBD2
v_gene: TRBV3-1
abundance: many
j_gene: TRBJ2-1

CDR3nt: TGCGCCAGCAGCCAAGCGGGCCAAACTGAAGCCTATGGCTACACCTTC
CDR3aa: CASSQAGQTEAYGYTF
d_gene: .
v_gene: TRBV4-1
abundance: many
j_gene: TRBJ1-2

CDR3nt: TGTGCCAGCAGTTTAGTTACAGGGGATCCCTACGAGCAGTACTTC
CDR3aa: CASSLVTGDPYEQYF
d_gene: TRBD1
v_gene: TRBV12-3/TRBV12-4
abundance: few
j_gene: TRBJ2-7

CDR3nt: TGTGCCAGCAGTTTAAGGTCACAGGGAGGGACCGGGGAGCTGTTTTTT
CDR3aa: CASSLRSQGGTGELFF
d_gene: .
v_gene: TRBV27
abundance: few
j_gene: TRBJ2-2

CDR3nt: TGTGCCAGCAGCCCTTTCGGGACGGACTCCTACGAGCAGTACTTC
CDR3aa: CASSPFGTDSYEQYF
d_gene: .
v_gene: TRBV7-2
abundance: .
j_gene: TRBJ2-7

CDR3nt: TGCAGTGCTAGGGCTCTAGCGGGGGGGAACTACGAGCAGTACTTC
CDR3aa: CSARALAGGNYEQYF
d_gene: TRBD2
v_gene: TRBV20-1
abundance: .
j_gene: TRBJ2-7

CDR3nt: TGTGCCAGCAGTTATACGGACAGGAACACTGAAGCTTTCTTT
CDR3aa: CASSYTDRNTEAFF
d_gene: .
v_gene: TRBV12-3/TRBV12-4
abundance: many
j_gene: TRBJ1-1